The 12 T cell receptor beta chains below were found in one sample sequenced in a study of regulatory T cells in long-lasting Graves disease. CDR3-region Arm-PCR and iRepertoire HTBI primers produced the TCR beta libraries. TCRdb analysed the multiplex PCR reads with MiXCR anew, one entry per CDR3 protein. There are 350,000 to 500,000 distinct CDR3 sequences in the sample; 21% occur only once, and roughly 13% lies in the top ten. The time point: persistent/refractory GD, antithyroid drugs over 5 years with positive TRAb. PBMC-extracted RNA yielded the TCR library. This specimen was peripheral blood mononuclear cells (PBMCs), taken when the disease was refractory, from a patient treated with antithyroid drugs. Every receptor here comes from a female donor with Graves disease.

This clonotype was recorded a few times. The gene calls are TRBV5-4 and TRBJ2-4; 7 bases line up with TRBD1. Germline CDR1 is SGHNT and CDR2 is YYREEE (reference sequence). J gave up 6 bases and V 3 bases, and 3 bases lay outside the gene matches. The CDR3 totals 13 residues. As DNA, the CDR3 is TGTGCCAGCAGCTCCACAGGGGTAAACATTCAGTACTTC. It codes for CASSSTGVNIQYF.

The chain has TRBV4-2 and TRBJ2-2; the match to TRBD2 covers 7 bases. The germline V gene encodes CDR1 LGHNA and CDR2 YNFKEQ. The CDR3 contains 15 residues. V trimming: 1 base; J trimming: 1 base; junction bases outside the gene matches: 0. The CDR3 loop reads CASSQVAGNTGELFF. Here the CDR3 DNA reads TGTGCCAGCAGCCAAGTAGCGGGGAACACCGGGGAGCTGTTTTTT.

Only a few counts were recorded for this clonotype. The CDR3 DNA follows: TGCAGCATAGAACTCGGGGGTCAAGAGACCCAGTACTTC. Translating gives CSIELGGQETQYF. The chain carries TRBV20-1 and TRBJ2-5; D perhaps matches TRBD2 (6 bases). The CDR3 is 13 residues long. Germline lookup yields CDR1 DFQATT and CDR2 SNEGSKA (reference sequence).

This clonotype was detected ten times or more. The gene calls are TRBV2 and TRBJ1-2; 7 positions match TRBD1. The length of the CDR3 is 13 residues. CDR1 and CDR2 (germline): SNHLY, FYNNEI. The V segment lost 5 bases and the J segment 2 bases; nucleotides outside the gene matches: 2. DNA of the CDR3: TGTGCCAGCAGTCGGGACAGAAACTATGGCTACACCTTC. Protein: CASSRDRNYGYTF.

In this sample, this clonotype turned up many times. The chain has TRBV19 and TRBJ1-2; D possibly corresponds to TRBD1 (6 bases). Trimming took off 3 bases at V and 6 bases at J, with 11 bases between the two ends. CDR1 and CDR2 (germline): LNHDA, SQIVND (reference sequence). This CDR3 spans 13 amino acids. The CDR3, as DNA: TGTGCCAGTAGTATTTCCGGGGGCAATGGCTACACCTTC. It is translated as CASSISGGNGYTF.

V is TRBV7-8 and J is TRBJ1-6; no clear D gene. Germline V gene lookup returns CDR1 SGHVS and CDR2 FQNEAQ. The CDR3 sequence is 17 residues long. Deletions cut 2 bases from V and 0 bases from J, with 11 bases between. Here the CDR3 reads CASSLTSWGSYNSPLHF. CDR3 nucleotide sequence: TGTGCCAGCAGCTTAACATCCTGGGGCTCCTATAATTCACCCCTCCACTTT.

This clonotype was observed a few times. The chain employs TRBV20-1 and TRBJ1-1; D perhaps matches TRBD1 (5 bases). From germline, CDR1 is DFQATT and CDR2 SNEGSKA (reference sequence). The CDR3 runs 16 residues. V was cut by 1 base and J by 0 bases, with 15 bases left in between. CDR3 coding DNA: TGCAGTGCTAGAGTGGGGGGGATTATTGTGAACACTGAAGCTTTCTTT. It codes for CSARVGGIIVNTEAFF.

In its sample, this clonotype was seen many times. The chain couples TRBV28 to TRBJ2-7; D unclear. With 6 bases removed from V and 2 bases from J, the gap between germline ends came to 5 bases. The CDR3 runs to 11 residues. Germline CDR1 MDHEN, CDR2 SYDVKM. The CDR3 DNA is TGTGCCAGCAGGATAGCCTACGAGCAGTACTTC. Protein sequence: CASRIAYEQYF.

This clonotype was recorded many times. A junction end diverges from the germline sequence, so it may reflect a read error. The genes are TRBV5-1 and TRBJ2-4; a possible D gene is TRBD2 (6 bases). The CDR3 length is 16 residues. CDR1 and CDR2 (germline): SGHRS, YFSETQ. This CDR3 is CTSSLGTPLAKNIQYF. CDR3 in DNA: TGCACCAGCAGCCTCGGGACTCCACTAGCCAAAAACATTCAGTACTTC.

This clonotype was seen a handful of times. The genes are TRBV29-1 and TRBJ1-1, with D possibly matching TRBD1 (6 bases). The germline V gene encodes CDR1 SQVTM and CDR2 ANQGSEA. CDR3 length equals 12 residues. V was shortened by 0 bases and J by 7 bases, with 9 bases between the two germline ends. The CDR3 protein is CSVEDTGIEAFF. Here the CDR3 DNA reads TGCAGCGTTGAAGATACAGGGATTGAAGCTTTCTTT.

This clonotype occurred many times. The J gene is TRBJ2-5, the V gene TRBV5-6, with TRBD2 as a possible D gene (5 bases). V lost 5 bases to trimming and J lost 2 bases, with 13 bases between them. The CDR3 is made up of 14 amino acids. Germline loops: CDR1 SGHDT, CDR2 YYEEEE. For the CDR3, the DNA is TGTGCCAGCAGGAGGGCAGCGGAACAAGAGACCCAGTACTTC. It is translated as CASRRAAEQETQYF.

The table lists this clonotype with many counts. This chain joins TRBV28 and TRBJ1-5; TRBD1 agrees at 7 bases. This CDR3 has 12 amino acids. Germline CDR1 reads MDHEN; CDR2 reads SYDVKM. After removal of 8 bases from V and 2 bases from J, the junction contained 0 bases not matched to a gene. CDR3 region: CASGQGNQPQHF. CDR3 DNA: TGTGCCAGCGGACAGGGCAATCAGCCCCAGCATTTT.